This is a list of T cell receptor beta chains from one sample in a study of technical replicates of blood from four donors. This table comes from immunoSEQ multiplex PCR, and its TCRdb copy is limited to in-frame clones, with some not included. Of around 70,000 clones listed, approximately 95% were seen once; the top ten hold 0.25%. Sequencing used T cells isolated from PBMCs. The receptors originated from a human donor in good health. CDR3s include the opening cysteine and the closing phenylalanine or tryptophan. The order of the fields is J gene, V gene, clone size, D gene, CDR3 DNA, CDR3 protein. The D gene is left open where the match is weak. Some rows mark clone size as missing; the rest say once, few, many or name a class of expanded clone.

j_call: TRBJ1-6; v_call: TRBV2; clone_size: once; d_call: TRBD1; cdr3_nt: TGTGCCAGCATGTCACAGGGGAATTCACCCCTCCACTTT; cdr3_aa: CASMSQGNSPLHF
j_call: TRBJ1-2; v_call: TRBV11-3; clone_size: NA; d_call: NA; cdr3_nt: TGTGCCAGCAGCTTATCTTTAGGGGTTGATGGCTACACCTTC; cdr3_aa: CASSLSLGVDGYTF
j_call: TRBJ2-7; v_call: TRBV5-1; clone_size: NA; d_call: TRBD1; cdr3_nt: TGCGCCAGCAGCCCTACAGGGGCAAGGCACGAGCAGTACTTC; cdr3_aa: CASSPTGARHEQYF
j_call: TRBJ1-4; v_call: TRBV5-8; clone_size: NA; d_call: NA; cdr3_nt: TGTGCCAGCAGCTTGGCCGACATACTTGCAACTAATGAAAAACTGTTTTTT; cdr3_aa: CASSLADILATNEKLFF
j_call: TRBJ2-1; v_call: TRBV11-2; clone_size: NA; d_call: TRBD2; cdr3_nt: TGTGCCAGCGGGAAGACTAGCTCGCTTGAGCAGTTCTTC; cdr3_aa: CASGKTSSLEQFF
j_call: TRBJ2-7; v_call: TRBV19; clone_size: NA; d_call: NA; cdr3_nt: TGTGCCAGTAGTTGGTCGTGGGGGCCCTACGAGCAGTACTTC; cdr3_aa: CASSWSWGPYEQYF
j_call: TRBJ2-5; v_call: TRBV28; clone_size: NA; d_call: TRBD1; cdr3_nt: TGTGCCAGCAGTTTCCCCGGGACAGCCTCAAAAGAGACCCAGTACTTC; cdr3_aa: CASSFPGTASKETQYF
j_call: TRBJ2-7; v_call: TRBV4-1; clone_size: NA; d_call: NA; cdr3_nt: TGCGCCAGCAGCCAAGCAGGGCCCTACGAGCAGTACTTC; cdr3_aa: CASSQAGPYEQYF
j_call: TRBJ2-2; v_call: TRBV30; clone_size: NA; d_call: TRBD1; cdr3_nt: TGTGCCTGGAGAGGGGTAACCGGGACAGCTAACACCGGGGAGCTGTTTTTT; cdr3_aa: CAWRGVTGTANTGELFF
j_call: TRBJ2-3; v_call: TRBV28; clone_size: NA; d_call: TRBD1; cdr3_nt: TGTGCCAGCAGTTTGGGACAGGGATCCACAGATACGCAGTATTTT; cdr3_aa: CASSLGQGSTDTQYF
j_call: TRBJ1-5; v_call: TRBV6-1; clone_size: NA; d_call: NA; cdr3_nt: TGTGCCAGCAGTGAAAGGGAGGGGTATCCCCAGCATTTT; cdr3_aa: CASSEREGYPQHF
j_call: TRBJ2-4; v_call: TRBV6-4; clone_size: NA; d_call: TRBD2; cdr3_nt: TGTGCCAGCAGTGACATAACTAGCGGGATAGCCAAAAACATTCAGTACTTC; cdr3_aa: CASSDITSGIAKNIQYF
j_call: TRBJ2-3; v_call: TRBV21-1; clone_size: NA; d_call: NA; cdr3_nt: TGTGCCAGCAGCAAAGTGGGACTAGCGGGGGGGTGCACAGATACGCAGTATTTT; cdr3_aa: CASSKVGLAGGCTDTQYF
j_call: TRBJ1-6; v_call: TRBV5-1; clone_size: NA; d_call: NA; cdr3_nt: TGCGCCAGCAGTTTACAGGGTGGAAGCTCCTATAATTCACCCCTCCACTTT; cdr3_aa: CASSLQGGSSYNSPLHF
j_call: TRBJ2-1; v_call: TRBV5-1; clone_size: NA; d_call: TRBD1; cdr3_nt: TGCGCCAGCAGGGGGACAGCTAACAATGAGCAGTTCTTC; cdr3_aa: CASRGTANNEQFF
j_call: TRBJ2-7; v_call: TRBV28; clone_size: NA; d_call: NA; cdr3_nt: TGTGCCAGCGTCAGCGGGCAAAGCTCCTACGAGCAGTACTTC; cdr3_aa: CASVSGQSSYEQYF
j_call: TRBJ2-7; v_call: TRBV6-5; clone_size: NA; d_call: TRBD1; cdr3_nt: TGTGCCAGCATGGGGACAGACTCTTACGAGCAGTACTTC; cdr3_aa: CASMGTDSYEQYF
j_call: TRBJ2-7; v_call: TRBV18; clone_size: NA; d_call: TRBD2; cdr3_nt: TGTGCCAGCTCACCAGGGCCCCGGACTAGTTTGGTCCACGAGCAGTACTTC; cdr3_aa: CASSPGPRTSLVHEQYF
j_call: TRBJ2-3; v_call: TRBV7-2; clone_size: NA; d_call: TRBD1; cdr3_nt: TGTGCCAGCAGATCGACAGGGGTGGATACGCAGTATTTT; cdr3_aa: CASRSTGVDTQYF
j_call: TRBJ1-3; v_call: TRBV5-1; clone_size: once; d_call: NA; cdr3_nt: TGCGCCAGCAGCTTGGTGTATCGGACGGCCGGGGGCACCATATATTTT; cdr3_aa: CASSLVYRTAGGTIYF
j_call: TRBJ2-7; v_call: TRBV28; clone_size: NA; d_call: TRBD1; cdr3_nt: TGTGCCAGCGCAGTTTTAGGACAGGGGTCCTACGAGCAGTACTTC; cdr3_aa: CASAVLGQGSYEQYF
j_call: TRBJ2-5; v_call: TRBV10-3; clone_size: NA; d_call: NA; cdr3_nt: TGTGCCATCAGCCGCCTCTTCCGCGGGGAAGGGACCCAGTACTTC; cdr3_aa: CAISRLFRGEGTQYF
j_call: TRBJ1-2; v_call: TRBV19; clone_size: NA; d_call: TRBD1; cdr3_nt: TGTGCCACCTCCCCGGGACAGGGCTATGGCTACACCTTC; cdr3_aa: CATSPGQGYGYTF
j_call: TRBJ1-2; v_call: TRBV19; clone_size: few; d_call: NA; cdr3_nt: TGTGCCAGTAGTATCCACAGGGCCTATGGCTACACCTTC; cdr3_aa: CASSIHRAYGYTF
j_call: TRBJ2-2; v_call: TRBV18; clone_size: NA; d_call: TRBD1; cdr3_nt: TGTGCCAGCTCACTGTTAACAGGGGCCCACACCGGGGAGCTGTTTTTT; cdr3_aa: CASSLLTGAHTGELFF
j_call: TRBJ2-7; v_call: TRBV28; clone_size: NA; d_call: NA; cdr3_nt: TGTGCCAGCAGACGAGACAGCCACGAGCAGTACTTC; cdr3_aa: CASRRDSHEQYF
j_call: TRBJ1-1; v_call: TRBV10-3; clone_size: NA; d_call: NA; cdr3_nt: TGTGCCATCACCTCCCCTAAGAACACTGAAGCTTTCTTT; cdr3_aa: CAITSPKNTEAFF
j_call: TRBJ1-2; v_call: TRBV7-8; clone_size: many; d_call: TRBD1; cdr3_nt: TGTGCCAGCAGCTTAGGGGGACAGTCTCTTAACTATGGCTACACCTTC; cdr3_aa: CASSLGGQSLNYGYTF
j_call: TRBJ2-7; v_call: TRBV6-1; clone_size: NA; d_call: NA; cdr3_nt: TGTGCCAGCAGTGAATATACTAGGGGGGGGACATACTCCGAGCAGTACTTC; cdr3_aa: CASSEYTRGGTYSEQYF
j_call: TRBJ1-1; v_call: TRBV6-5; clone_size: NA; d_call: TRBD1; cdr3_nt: TGTGCCAGCATCCGATCCAGGGGGGCCACTGAAGCTTTCTTT; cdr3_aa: CASIRSRGATEAFF
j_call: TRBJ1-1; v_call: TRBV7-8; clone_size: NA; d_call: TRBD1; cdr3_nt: TGTGCCAGCAGCTTACTGTACCGGGACAGGGGGCGCGACACTGAAGCTTTCTTT; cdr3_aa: CASSLLYRDRGRDTEAFF
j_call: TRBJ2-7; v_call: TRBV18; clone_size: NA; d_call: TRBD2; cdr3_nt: TGTGCCAGCTCACCGAGTAGAGTTGTGGGGACTAGCGCGACCTACGAGCAGTACTTC; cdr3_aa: CASSPSRVVGTSATYEQYF
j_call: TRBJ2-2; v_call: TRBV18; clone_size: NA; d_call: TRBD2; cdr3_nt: TGTGCCAGCTCACCCGGCTCGGGACTAGCGATTTGGACCGGGGAGCTGTTTTTT; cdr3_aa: CASSPGSGLAIWTGELFF
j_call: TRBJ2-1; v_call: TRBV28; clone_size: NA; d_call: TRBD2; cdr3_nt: TGTGCCAGCAGTCTGGGACTAGCGGGAGTCAATGAGCAGTTCTTC; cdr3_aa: CASSLGLAGVNEQFF
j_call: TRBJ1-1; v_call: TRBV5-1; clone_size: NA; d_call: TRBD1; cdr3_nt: TGCGCCAGCAGCTCCCGGACAGGGAACACTGAAGCTTTCTTT; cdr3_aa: CASSSRTGNTEAFF
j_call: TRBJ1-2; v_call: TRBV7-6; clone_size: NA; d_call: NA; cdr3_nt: TGTGCCAGCAGCCCCCGATCTCACAGTGATTCTGGCTACACCTTC; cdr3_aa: CASSPRSHSDSGYTF
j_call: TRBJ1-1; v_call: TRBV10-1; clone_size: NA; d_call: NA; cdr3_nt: TGCGCCAGCAGTGAAGCCATCTTGAACACTGAAGCTTTCTTT; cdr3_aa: CASSEAILNTEAFF